Sequencing of this T cell receptor beta chain was carried out in a study of CDR3 diversity in severe acne. This clonotype was observed a single time. One entry per CDR3 protein results from TCRdb running MiXCR on the PCR reads. The table includes approximately 90,000 distinct CDR3 sequences, about half detected once. The clonotype originates from a male donor with severe acne vulgaris. Sequenced material: blood.

The DNA of the CDR3 is TGTGCCATCAGTGCCGACGGGGGGGCCTACGAGCAGTACTTC. Protein product: CAISADGGAYEQYF. V and J are TRBV10-3 and TRBJ2-7; TRBD2 matches 8 bases. Germline CDR1 and CDR2: ENHRY and SYGVKD. CDR3 size: 14 residues. J lost 2 bases, V lost 4 bases, and 4 bases had no gene match.